These 15 T cell receptor beta chains share one sample of origin, sequenced in a study of human T cells and chemical hapten exposure. TCRdb analysed the RACE reads with MiXCR anew, one entry per CDR3 protein. Among 89,000 or so distinct CDR3 sequences listed, 5% to 8.5% were seen once. Indicated time point: patch test 2, 6 weeks after DPC sensitization. Specified treatment: therapeutic diphenylcyclopropenone sensitization with weekly scalp DPC. The material was whole blood, obtained in connection with sensitization to the hapten diphenylcyclopropenone (DPC). Every receptor here comes from a woman aged 25 to 45 with alopecia areata. Some clones in this sample may be carry-over from other donors' samples.

The table lists this clonotype with many counts. The V and J genes are TRBV5-4 and TRBJ2-5; D is undetermined. In germline, CDR1 is SGHNT, CDR2 YYREEE (reference sequence). CDR3 length: 13 residues. V lost 5 bases and J 0 bases, leaving 8 bases between the germline ends. CDR3 nucleotide sequence: TGTGCCAGCAGTCCCGTCTACCAAGAGACCCAGTACTTC. Its translation is CASSPVYQETQYF.

A word on this clonotype: A much larger clone differs by one base, so this may be a read error. The gene calls are TRBV2 and TRBJ2-7; D not resolved. Germline assignment: CDR1 SNHLY and CDR2 FYNNEI. The CDR3 length is 12 residues. V was clipped by 4 bases and J by 7 bases, with 11 bases between them. In DNA, the CDR3 is TGTGCCAGCAGTGTACGGGTCCAGGAGCAGTACTTC. It specifies CASSVRVQEQYF.

This clonotype was seen repeatedly, ten times or more. The gene calls are TRBV12-3 or TRBV12-4 and TRBJ1-1; possibly TRBD1 for D (5 bases). This CDR3 contains 14 residues. The ends were cut back, 3 bases at V and 11 bases at J, with 19 bases in the middle. The CDR3 DNA reads TGTGCCAGCAGTTTTCAAGGAGGACAAGAATTGGCTTTCTTT. Translated: CASSFQGGQELAFF.

V gene TRBV5-1 combines with J gene TRBJ2-5; 7 nucleotides line up with TRBD1. The CDR3 extends over 17 amino acids. J gave up 4 bases and V 0 bases, and 12 bases lay outside the gene matches. The germline V gene encodes CDR1 SGHRS and CDR2 YFSETQ. The CDR3 spells CASSLASKGALRETQYF. CDR3 nucleotides: TGCGCCAGCAGCTTGGCCTCTAAGGGGGCTCTTAGAGAGACCCAGTACTTC.

This clonotype occurred a few times. This rearrangement joins TRBV6-2 or TRBV6-3 to TRBJ2-7; 9 nucleotides agree with TRBD1. The CDR3 spans 16 residues. V trimming: 6 bases; J trimming: 2 bases; junction bases outside the gene matches: 11. CDR1 is MNHEY, CDR2 SVGEGT, per germline. The CDR3 here is CASSPSVRTGAYEQYF. The CDR3, as DNA: TGTGCCAGCAGCCCTTCCGTGCGGACAGGGGCCTACGAGCAGTACTTC.

The chain has TRBV20-1 and TRBJ2-1; 10 bases are shared with TRBD2. The CDR3 has 14 amino acids. CDR1 and CDR2 from the germline V gene are DFQATT and SNEGSKA (reference sequence). V was pared by 5 bases and J by 9 bases, with 10 bases of the junction left unmatched. CDR3 nucleotide sequence: TGCAGTGCTTGGAGCGGGTTAGCGGGGGGTGAGCAGTTCTTC. It codes for CSAWSGLAGGEQFF.

This clonotype came up a few times. The J gene is TRBJ2-1, the V gene TRBV5-1, with 10 nucleotides matching TRBD1. Germline lookup yields CDR1 SGHRS and CDR2 YFSETQ. CDR3 length: 15 residues. V trimming: 5 bases; J trimming: 4 bases; junction bases outside the gene matches: 6. The chain's CDR3 is CASRPTGGTYNEQFF. DNA for the CDR3: TGCGCCAGCAGACCGACAGGGGGCACTTACAATGAGCAGTTCTTC.

This clonotype was recorded at least ten times. The chain uses TRBV12-3 or TRBV12-4 and TRBJ2-7, with 7 bases fitting TRBD2. V shed 1 base, J shed 4 bases, and the junction held 1 base outside the gene matches. The CDR3 has 13 residues. CDR3 nucleotides: TGTGCCAGCAGTTTAGGCGGGAGTTACGAGCAGTACTTC. It codes for CASSLGGSYEQYF.

The chain joins TRBV20-1 to TRBJ2-3, with D perhaps matching TRBD1 (5 bases). V was trimmed by 3 bases and J by 0 bases, leaving 16 bases between them. This CDR3 region has 16 residues. Germline CDR1 DFQATT, CDR2 SNEGSKA (reference sequence). For the CDR3, the DNA is TGCAGTGCTAGGTCCCCCGGACAAATAAGCACAGATACGCAGTATTTT. Translating it yields CSARSPGQISTDTQYF.

Comment on this clonotype: This clone may be a read error of a much larger clone one base away. Because the CDR3's place on the DNA is in doubt, the DNA is left out and the CDR3 is given as listed by TCRdb. The gene calls are TRBV24-1 and TRBJ1-2; the DNA was not used to check the table's D call, TRBD1. From its first to its last residue, the CDR3 has 14 amino acids. Germline CDR1 is KGHDR and CDR2 is SFDVKD. The CDR3 sequence is CATTEDRDHYGCTF.

The sample holds many counts of this clonotype. V gene TRBV10-3 combines with J gene TRBJ2-7; either TRBD1 or TRBD2 may supply D (5 bases each). Trimming pared 5 bases from V and 2 bases from J, leaving 16 bases between. This CDR3 is 15 amino acids long. Germline assignment: CDR1 ENHRY and CDR2 SYGVKD. CDR3: CAISLSGTGTYEQYF. The DNA for the CDR3 is TGTGCCATCAGTCTTTCCGGGACGGGGACCTACGAGCAGTACTTC.

There are a few counts of this clonotype. The chain uses TRBV14 and TRBJ1-1; a weak D match, TRBD1 (6 bases). Germline-derived CDR1 and CDR2 are SGHDN and FVKESK. CDR3 length equals 15 residues. With 5 bases removed from V and 0 bases from J, the gap between germline ends came to 13 bases. Here the CDR3 reads CASSSRTDMNTEAFF. CDR3 nucleotide sequence: TGTGCCAGCAGCTCCCGGACAGATATGAACACTGAAGCTTTCTTT.

This clonotype was recorded many times. This chain uses TRBV2 with TRBJ2-3, with 10 nucleotides matching TRBD2. CDR3 length: 15 residues. Trimming at V came to 3 bases and at J to 6 bases, leaving 6 bases not matched to a gene. Looked up from germline, CDR1 is SNHLY and CDR2 is FYNNEI. CDR3 sequence: CASSEASGGRDTQYF. CDR3 in DNA: TGTGCCAGCAGTGAGGCTAGCGGGGGCCGGGATACGCAGTATTTT.

Comments on this clonotype: One end of the junction does not line up with germline, which may come from a read error. The J gene is TRBJ2-5, the V gene TRBV29-1, with no clear D. The V gene's germline CDR1 is SQVTM and CDR2 ANQGSEA. The CDR3 length is 12 residues. As DNA, the CDR3 is TGCAGCTCGATGACGGCGACGGAGATCCAGTACTTC. Amino acids: CSSMTATEIQYF. The full variable domain, rest sourced from reference TRBV29-1 and TRBJ2-5, is SAVISQKPSRDICQRGTSLTIQCQVDSQVTMMFWYRQQPGQSLTLIATANQGSEATYESGFVIDKFPISRPNLTFSTLTVSNMSPEDSSIYLCSSMTATEIQYFGPGTRLLVL.

The chain couples TRBV6-2 or TRBV6-3 to TRBJ1-1; no reliable D call. CDR1 and CDR2 (germline): MNHEY, SVGEGT. The CDR3 covers 13 residues. Trimming shortened V by 5 bases and J by 0 bases, and 7 bases separated the two germline ends. CDR3 in amino acids: CASSQPMNTEAFF. The CDR3 nucleotides are TGTGCCAGCAGTCAGCCCATGAACACTGAAGCTTTCTTT.